This T cell receptor beta chain was documented in a study of blood T cell repertoires in COVID-19. This table comes from immunoSEQ multiplex PCR, and its TCRdb copy is limited to in-frame clones, with some not included. Among around 230,000 clones, approximately 86% were seen once, and the ten largest hold 3.3%. The receptor was derived from a woman aged 40 to 49 with acute COVID-19. Source material: PBMCs or T cells enriched from blood (not recorded which).

The CDR3 loop reads CASRPGTSGHTQYF. The CDR3 DNA follows: TGTGCCAGCAGACCCGGGACTAGCGGGCATACGCAGTATTTT. The gene calls are TRBV3-1 (or the pseudogene TRBV3-2) and TRBJ2-3; TRBD2 matches at 12 bases. Germline CDR1 is LGHDT and CDR2 is YNNKEL (reference sequence). V was pared by 6 bases and J by 7 bases, with 5 bases of the junction left unmatched. The CDR3 contains 14 residues.